This TCR beta chain was observed in a study of identifying expanded T cells in peripheral blood. The CDR3 length is 17 residues. Here immunoSEQ multiplex PCR was the method, and the copy in TCRdb shows in-frame clones only, minus some. This table holds about 130,000 clones, approximately 86% found once. Sequencing used blood. The V and J genes are TRBV1 and TRBJ2-7; the D call in the table, TRBD2, was not verified against the DNA. TRBV1 is tagged as a pseudogene. This sequence was found in a person aged 18 to 70 in good health. CDR3 in amino acids: CTSSQDPGLADTYEQYF. DNA for the CDR3: TGCACCAGCAGCCAAGATCCTGGACTAGCTGATACCTACGAGCAGTACTTC.